The rows below give T cell receptor beta chains drawn from one sample of a study of CD8+ T cells in alopecia areata. Sequencing was performed with immunoSEQ multiplex PCR; in TCRdb, only in-frame clones are kept and a portion is missing. Of around 270,000 clones detected, roughly 50% appear once; the ten largest clones hold more than 1.5%. Sequencing was performed on CD4+ T cells sorted from blood, taken at week 24, from a patient treated with tofacitinib. These receptors all stem from a human donor with alopecia areata. Both conserved end residues are part of each CDR3. A D gene is named only where the DNA matches it firmly. A row's size may be missing; if present it is once, few, many or a size class.

>.|TRBJ2-5|.|TRBV7-9
CASSLSGTGSQETQYF
TGTGCCAGCAGCTTATCAGGGACGGGGTCCCAAGAGACCCAGTACTTC
>few|TRBJ2-3|TRBD2|TRBV30
CAWTSGGAYTQYF
TGTGCCTGGACTAGCGGGGGGGCCTATACGCAGTATTTT
>.|TRBJ1-4|.|TRBV4-1
CASTSPGRNEKLFF
TGCGCCAGCACCTCCCCCGGCCGAAATGAAAAACTGTTTTTT
>.|TRBJ2-1|TRBD1|TRBV9
CASSSPTGRNEQFF
TGTGCCAGCAGCTCCCCGACAGGGAGAAATGAGCAGTTCTTC
>.|TRBJ1-2|.|TRBV20-1
CSAREGGGYTF
TGCAGTGCTAGAGAAGGCGGAGGCTACACCTTC
>.|TRBJ2-7|TRBD1|TRBV4-3
CASSQDSTGSEQYF
TGCGCCAGCAGCCAAGACTCGACAGGGAGCGAGCAGTACTTC
>.|TRBJ2-7|.|TRBV5-1
CASSSQQYEQYF
TGCGCCAGCAGCTCCCAGCAATACGAGCAGTACTTC
>.|TRBJ1-4|.|TRBV7-2
CASSFGGETNEKLFF
TGTGCCAGCAGCTTCGGGGGAGAGACTAATGAAAAACTGTTTTTT
>once|TRBJ2-3|.|TRBV11-2
CASSLVPGHRYF
TGTGCCAGCAGCTTAGTCCCGGGCCACCGGTATTTT
>.|TRBJ2-1|TRBD1|TRBV5-1
CASSPQGNEQFF
TGCGCCAGCAGCCCACAGGGGAATGAGCAGTTCTTC
>.|TRBJ1-2|.|TRBV10-3
CAISEEGLGRDGYTF
TGTGCCATCAGCGAAGAAGGACTGGGGAGGGATGGCTACACCTTC
>.|TRBJ1-6|.|TRBV4-3
CASSQDPYSPLHF
TGCGCCAGCAGCCAAGATCCCTATTCACCCCTCCACTTT
>.|TRBJ2-3|.|TRBV18
CASQPAETDTQYF
TGTGCCAGCCAGCCGGCAGAAACAGATACGCAGTATTTT
>.|TRBJ1-2|.|TRBV20-1
CSAVHRVGYTF
TGCAGTGCTGTCCACAGGGTTGGCTACACCTTC
>few|TRBJ2-3|.|TRBV23-1
CASSQFSAGASTDTQYF
TGCGCCAGCAGTCAATTCTCAGCCGGGGCAAGCACAGATACGCAGTATTTT
>.|TRBJ1-2|.|TRBV29-1
CSVSTGPGGYTF
TGCAGCGTTTCCACCGGGCCAGGGGGCTACACCTTC
>.|TRBJ2-6|.|TRBV4-3
CASSQDARAGANVLTF
TGCGCCAGCAGCCAAGATGCTCGGGCTGGGGCCAACGTCCTGACTTTC
>.|TRBJ1-5|TRBD1|TRBV4-2
CASSQDTTGANQPQHF
TGTGCCAGCAGCCAAGATACCACAGGGGCCAATCAGCCCCAGCATTTT
>few|TRBJ1-6|TRBD1|TRBV11-2
CASSLEGTGHSPLHF
TGTGCCAGCAGCTTAGAAGGGACAGGACATTCACCCCTCCACTTT
>.|TRBJ2-7|TRBD2|TRBV6-6
CASRTGEGEQYF
TGTGCCAGCAGAACCGGGGAGGGCGAGCAGTACTTC
>.|TRBJ2-5|.|TRBV5-6
CASSWQTGMYQETQYF
TGTGCCAGCAGCTGGCAAACAGGAATGTACCAAGAGACCCAGTACTTC
>.|TRBJ2-7|TRBD1|TRBV29-1
CSVGTGRYEQYF
TGCAGCGTTGGGACAGGGCGCTACGAGCAGTACTTC
>.|TRBJ2-6|TRBD1|TRBV27
CASSPDRVPGANVLTF
TGTGCCAGCAGTCCAGACAGGGTTCCTGGGGCCAACGTCCTGACTTTC
>.|TRBJ2-7|TRBD2|TRBV28
CASTPVAGGVSSYEQYF
TGTGCCAGCACCCCCGTGGCCGGGGGGGTCAGCTCCTACGAGCAGTACTTC
>.|TRBJ1-2|.|TRBV2
CASSEQGNYGYTF
TGTGCCAGCAGTGAGCAGGGGAACTATGGCTACACCTTC
>.|TRBJ2-2|.|TRBV2
CASSEAKRNGELFF
TGTGCCAGCAGTGAAGCGAAACGTAACGGGGAGCTGTTTTTT